This TCR beta chain derives from a study of T-cell reconstitution after alpha-beta-depleted transplantation in children (dated by TCRdb to between 2015 and 2016). Background for the entire study: T-cell immune reconstitution after TCRalphabeta/CD19-depleted allogeneic hematopoietic cell transplantation in children was quantitatively tracked in the study by means of TCR repertoire profiling.

On this clonotype itself: This receptor's antigen is unknown. It has no much larger one-base neighbor in the sample; base qualities were not kept.

The library came from PCR. TCRdb names Illumina HiSeq 2500 as the instrument used. TCR library preparation used molecular barcoding, with unique molecular identifiers applied to normalize quantification of the TCRbeta repertoire. TCRdb reprocessing: public reads trimmed at Q25 with fastp, clones called with MiXCR, in-frame beta chains kept. Each CDR3 protein appears once, grouped with its most common genes and DNA. This sample has fewer than 550,000 distinct CDR3 sequences in its table, and around 9.9% of those were observed once. The ten largest clones take up approximately 5% of the sample. At the junction V is shortened by 0 bases and J by 1 base, with 13 bases in between. In the germline V gene, CDR1 corresponds to SGDLS and CDR2 to YYNGEE. The CDR3, cysteine through phenylalanine, is 16 amino acids long. CDR3 DNA is the only sequence kept; it has 48 bases, read in frame from the first base.

This clonotype originated in a human donor who donated a stem cell graft to a child with acute myeloid leukemia. Material: PBMCs from the stem cell graft donor, obtained from the stem cell graft. The chain links TRBV9 with TRBJ1-1; the D gene cannot be resolved reliably. In nucleotides, the sequence is TGTGCCAGCAGCGTAGGATCCGGCAGTCGGAACACTGAAGCTTTCTTT. Its translation is CASSVGSGSRNTEAFF.